This entry describes one T cell receptor beta chain. This sample is drawn from a study of blood T cell repertoires in COVID-19. Study as a whole: Specimens from acute and convalescent COVID-19 originated in the United States, Italy and Spain. PBMCs, B-cell-depleted T cells, or T cells were the source of the cDNA or gDNA that made up the material.

Germline V gene data show CDR1 as LGHDT and CDR2 as YNNKEL (reference sequence). Trimming removed 4 bases at V and 7 bases at J, with 10 bases between. The CDR3 extends over 12 amino acids. Original data processing: Amplification with reference gene primers provided the estimates of nucleated cell counts. TCRdb's copy holds only in-frame clones and misses some; the assay was immunoSEQ multiplex PCR. V, J and clone size derive from that table, while D and trimming were established from the DNA sequence. Of roughly 120,000 clones in the sample, around three quarters were seen once. The sample comprised peripheral blood. The TCR comes from a woman aged 55-70 years with acute or convalescent COVID-19. This sequence joins TRBV3-1 (or the pseudogene TRBV3-2) and TRBJ1-2; D remains unclear. The CDR3 spells CASSLQGGGYTF. CDR3 DNA sequence: TGTGCCAGCAGCCTCCAAGGAGGTGGCTACACCTTC.